This note documents a single T cell receptor (beta chain) sequence. What it binds is not known. Sequencing was performed with immunoSEQ multiplex PCR; in TCRdb, only in-frame clones are kept and a portion is missing. The table records roughly 300,000 clones, about 85% of them present only once. The CDR3 contains 15 residues. Germline CDR1 and CDR2: SGHNT and YENEEA. The V gene lost 5 bases and the J gene lost 7 bases, with 18 bases spanning the gap. The sample is drawn from a study of cytomegalovirus exposure and HLA in healthy donors. Study results and limitations: Among the CMV-associated chains, three were confirmed in vitro as specific for CMV antigens.

This chain connects TRBV11-3 to TRBJ2-1, with D perhaps TRBD2 (7 bases). This TCR came from a woman aged 25 to 39 in good health and CMV-seropositive. The sample consisted of PBMCs. The CDR3 reads CASSPRGGALNEQFF. CDR3 bases: TGTGCCAGCAGCCCGAGGGGGGGGGCCCTGAATGAGCAGTTCTTC.